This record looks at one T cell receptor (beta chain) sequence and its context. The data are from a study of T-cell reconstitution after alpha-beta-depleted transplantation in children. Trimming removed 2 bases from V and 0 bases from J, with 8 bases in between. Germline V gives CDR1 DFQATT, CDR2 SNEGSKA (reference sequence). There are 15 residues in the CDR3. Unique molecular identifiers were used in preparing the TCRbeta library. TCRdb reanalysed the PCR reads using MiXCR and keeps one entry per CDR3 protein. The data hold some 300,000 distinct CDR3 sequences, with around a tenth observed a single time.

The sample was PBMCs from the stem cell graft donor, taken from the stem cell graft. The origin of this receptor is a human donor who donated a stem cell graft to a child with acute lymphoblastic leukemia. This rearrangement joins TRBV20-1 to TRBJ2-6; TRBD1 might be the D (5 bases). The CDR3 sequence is CSARQGSSGANVLTF. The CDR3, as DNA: TGCAGTGCTAGACAGGGATCCTCTGGGGCCAACGTCCTGACTTTC.